This T cell receptor (beta chain) was retrieved from a study of T-cell reconstitution after alpha-beta-depleted transplantation in children. Library preparation (for TCRbeta) was performed with unique molecular identifiers. TCRdb redid the calling of the PCR reads with MiXCR, one entry per CDR3 protein. The sample includes under 350,000 distinct CDR3 sequences, 9.9% of them seen just once. This clonotype was observed a handful of times. The CDR3 is made up of 13 amino acids. The trim removed 5 bases at V and 6 bases at J, leaving 5 bases unmatched. The chain couples TRBV12-3 or TRBV12-4 to TRBJ1-1, with 8 bases matching TRBD1. This TCR was recovered from a human donor who donated a stem cell graft to a child with SCID. This specimen was PBMCs from the stem cell graft donor, taken from the stem cell graft. The CDR3 DNA is TGTGCCAGCAGTGGGACAGGAGAATCTGAAGCTTTCTTT. This translates into CASSGTGESEAFF.